The clone carrying this T cell receptor (beta chain) was counted ten times or more. J was trimmed by 3 bases and V by 5 bases; bases with no gene match: 1. The CDR3 runs 16 residues. Germline assignment: CDR1 MNHEY and CDR2 SMNVEV (reference sequence). This specimen comes from a study of immune characterization of retroperitoneal liposarcoma. One entry per CDR3 protein, called by TCRdb with MiXCR from the PCR reads. The table shows approximately 3,100 distinct CDR3 sequences, with around 30% occurring only once. The rearrangement links TRBV27 to TRBJ2-6; 13 bases agree with TRBD2. The clonotype originates from a female donor with retroperitoneal liposarcoma. Material for sequencing was tumor tissue. CDR3 in DNA: TGTGCCAGCAGTCGACTAGCGGGAGGTGGGGCCAACGTCCTGACTTTC. It encodes CASSRLAGGGANVLTF.